Listed below are T cell receptor beta chains from one sample, sequenced in a study of shared clonotypes between healthy human individuals. This table comes from immunoSEQ multiplex PCR, and its TCRdb copy is limited to in-frame clones, with some not included. This sample carries some 79,000 clones, under 65% of them seen once, and the ten largest clones take roughly 56%. Input material: memory CD8+ T cells sorted from blood. Receptors originate from a man aged 30 to 45 in good health. Both conserved end residues are part of each CDR3. The order of the fields is V gene, J gene, D gene, clone size, CDR3 protein, CDR3 DNA. D genes are given only for firm matches. Where a row states a size, it is once, few, many or the class of an expanded clone; other rows omit it.

v_call: TRBV6-5; j_call: TRBJ2-1; d_call: TRBD1; clone_size: .; cdr3_aa: CASTRQGGYNEQFF; cdr3_nt: TGTGCCAGCACCCGACAGGGCGGGTACAATGAGCAGTTCTTC
v_call: TRBV5-1; j_call: TRBJ2-1; d_call: TRBD2; clone_size: once; cdr3_aa: CASSFPRFSREGLASPYNEQFF; cdr3_nt: TGCGCCAGCAGCTTCCCACGTTTTTCCAGAGAGGGACTAGCTTCCCCTTACAATGAGCAGTTCTTC
v_call: TRBV4-1; j_call: TRBJ2-6; d_call: .; clone_size: .; cdr3_aa: CASSHPWKGAGANVLTF; cdr3_nt: TGCGCCAGCAGCCATCCCTGGAAAGGGGCTGGGGCCAACGTCCTGACTTTC
v_call: TRBV4-3; j_call: TRBJ1-1; d_call: .; clone_size: few; cdr3_aa: CASPQRNTEAFF; cdr3_nt: TGCGCCAGCCCCCAACGGAACACTGAAGCTTTCTTT
v_call: TRBV7-6; j_call: TRBJ2-2; d_call: .; clone_size: once; cdr3_aa: CASSLAGLGGELFF; cdr3_nt: TGTGCCAGCAGCTTAGCGGGACTGGGCGGGGAGCTGTTTTTT
v_call: TRBV7-2; j_call: TRBJ2-6; d_call: TRBD1; clone_size: many; cdr3_aa: CASSQTGLSGANVLTF; cdr3_nt: TGTGCCAGCAGCCAGACAGGGCTCTCTGGGGCCAACGTCCTGACTTTC
v_call: TRBV6-4; j_call: TRBJ1-1; d_call: .; clone_size: .; cdr3_aa: CASRSNSNTEAFF; cdr3_nt: TGTGCCAGCAGGTCTAACAGCAACACTGAAGCTTTCTTT
v_call: TRBV6-4; j_call: TRBJ2-2; d_call: .; clone_size: few; cdr3_aa: CASSDRADTGELFF; cdr3_nt: TGTGCCAGCAGTGACAGGGCTGACACCGGGGAGCTGTTTTTT
v_call: TRBV15; j_call: TRBJ2-5; d_call: .; clone_size: .; cdr3_aa: CATSREGQGGETQYF; cdr3_nt: TGTGCCACCAGCAGAGAGGGGCAGGGGGGAGAGACCCAGTACTTC
v_call: TRBV25-1; j_call: TRBJ2-1; d_call: TRBD2; clone_size: .; cdr3_aa: CASSVFSGSSYNEQFF; cdr3_nt: TGTGCCAGCAGTGTGTTTAGCGGGAGCTCCTACAATGAGCAGTTCTTC
v_call: TRBV28; j_call: TRBJ1-2; d_call: .; clone_size: .; cdr3_aa: CASSFFLSGDGYTF; cdr3_nt: TGTGCCAGCAGTTTTTTCCTATCTGGGGACGGCTACACCTTC
v_call: TRBV5-6; j_call: TRBJ2-1; d_call: TRBD2; clone_size: .; cdr3_aa: CASSSLLAGAVYNEQFF; cdr3_nt: TGTGCCAGCAGCAGTCTACTAGCGGGAGCGGTCTACAATGAGCAGTTCTTC
v_call: TRBV6-5; j_call: TRBJ2-1; d_call: TRBD2; clone_size: .; cdr3_aa: CASTQTSGRDEQFF; cdr3_nt: TGTGCCAGCACCCAGACTAGCGGGAGGGATGAGCAGTTCTTC
v_call: TRBV20-1; j_call: TRBJ1-1; d_call: .; clone_size: .; cdr3_aa: CSAREGEAFF; cdr3_nt: TGCAGTGCTAGAGAGGGGGAAGCTTTCTTT
v_call: TRBV7-9; j_call: TRBJ2-3; d_call: .; clone_size: .; cdr3_aa: CASSTRGPDTQYF; cdr3_nt: TGTGCCAGCAGCACCCGGGGCCCAGATACGCAGTATTTT
v_call: TRBV5-3; j_call: TRBJ2-3; d_call: .; clone_size: few; cdr3_aa: CARSRGPTDTQYF; cdr3_nt: TGTGCCAGAAGCCGGGGTCCCACAGATACGCAGTATTTT
v_call: TRBV5-1; j_call: TRBJ2-7; d_call: TRBD2; clone_size: .; cdr3_aa: CASSTGTSGRLSF; cdr3_nt: TGCGCCAGCAGCACTGGGACTAGCGGGAGACTTTCCTTC
v_call: TRBV7-9; j_call: TRBJ2-1; d_call: TRBD1; clone_size: .; cdr3_aa: CASSDSTGVGEQFF; cdr3_nt: TGTGCCAGCAGCGATTCGACAGGGGTGGGTGAGCAGTTCTTC
v_call: TRBV2; j_call: TRBJ1-1; d_call: .; clone_size: .; cdr3_aa: CASSAGPRNTEAFF; cdr3_nt: TGTGCCAGCAGCGCGGGACCAAGGAACACTGAAGCTTTCTTT
v_call: TRBV7-9; j_call: TRBJ2-5; d_call: .; clone_size: few; cdr3_aa: CASSPKGPETQYF; cdr3_nt: TGTGCCAGCAGCCCAAAGGGGCCAGAGACCCAGTACTTC
v_call: TRBV11-2; j_call: TRBJ1-4; d_call: .; clone_size: .; cdr3_aa: CASSLDVKAEKLFF; cdr3_nt: TGTGCCAGCAGCTTAGATGTAAAGGCAGAAAAACTGTTTTTT
v_call: TRBV27; j_call: TRBJ2-7; d_call: .; clone_size: .; cdr3_aa: CASSHRDSYEQYF; cdr3_nt: TGTGCCAGCAGTCACAGGGACTCCTACGAGCAGTACTTC
v_call: TRBV29-1; j_call: TRBJ1-5; d_call: .; clone_size: .; cdr3_aa: CSVGSGNQPQHF; cdr3_nt: TGCAGCGTTGGGTCGGGGAATCAGCCCCAGCATTTT
v_call: TRBV5-1; j_call: TRBJ1-1; d_call: TRBD1; clone_size: .; cdr3_aa: CASSWRGDSGTEAFF; cdr3_nt: TGCGCCAGCAGCTGGCGCGGGGACAGCGGAACTGAAGCTTTCTTT
v_call: TRBV28; j_call: TRBJ1-5; d_call: .; clone_size: .; cdr3_aa: CASSPPIGADWNQPQHF; cdr3_nt: TGTGCCAGCAGTCCCCCCATAGGTGCGGATTGGAATCAGCCCCAGCATTTT
v_call: TRBV11-2; j_call: TRBJ1-2; d_call: .; clone_size: few; cdr3_aa: CASSLESGAYGYTF; cdr3_nt: TGTGCCAGCAGCTTAGAGTCGGGAGCTTATGGCTACACCTTC
v_call: TRBV9; j_call: TRBJ2-1; d_call: .; clone_size: .; cdr3_aa: CASSASRAVHNEQFF; cdr3_nt: TGTGCCAGCAGCGCAAGCAGAGCAGTGCACAATGAGCAGTTCTTC
v_call: TRBV7-4; j_call: TRBJ2-5; d_call: .; clone_size: .; cdr3_aa: CASSLPGTPGLETQYF; cdr3_nt: TGTGCCAGCAGCTTGCCCGGGACGCCGGGGTTAGAGACCCAGTACTTC
v_call: TRBV11-1; j_call: TRBJ2-7; d_call: TRBD2; clone_size: .; cdr3_aa: CASSVGTSGPYEQYF; cdr3_nt: TGTGCCAGCAGCGTAGGGACTAGCGGACCCTACGAGCAGTACTTC
v_call: TRBV4-1; j_call: TRBJ2-7; d_call: TRBD2; clone_size: few; cdr3_aa: CASSQEGASGNDEQYF; cdr3_nt: TGCGCCAGCAGCCAAGAAGGGGCTAGCGGGAATGACGAGCAGTACTTC
v_call: TRBV7-8; j_call: TRBJ2-3; d_call: .; clone_size: .; cdr3_aa: CASSFFVRGDTQYF; cdr3_nt: TGTGCCAGCAGCTTTTTTGTCCGGGGGGATACGCAGTATTTT